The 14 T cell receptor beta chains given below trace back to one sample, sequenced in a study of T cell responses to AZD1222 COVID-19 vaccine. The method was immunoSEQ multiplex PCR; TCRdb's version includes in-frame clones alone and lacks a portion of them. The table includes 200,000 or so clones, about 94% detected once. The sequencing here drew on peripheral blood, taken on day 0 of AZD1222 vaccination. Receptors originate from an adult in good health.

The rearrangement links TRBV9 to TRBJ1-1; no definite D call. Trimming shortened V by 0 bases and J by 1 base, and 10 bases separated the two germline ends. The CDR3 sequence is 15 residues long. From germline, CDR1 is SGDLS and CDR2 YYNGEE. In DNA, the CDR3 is TGTGCCAGCAGCGTAGTAGACGACACGAACACTGAAGCTTTCTTT. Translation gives CASSVVDDTNTEAFF.

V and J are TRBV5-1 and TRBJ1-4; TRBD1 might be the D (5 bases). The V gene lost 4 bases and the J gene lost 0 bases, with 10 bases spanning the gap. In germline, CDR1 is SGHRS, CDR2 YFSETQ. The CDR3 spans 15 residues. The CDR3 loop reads CASSAATATNEKLFF. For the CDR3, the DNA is TGCGCCAGCAGCGCCGCGACAGCAACTAATGAAAAACTGTTTTTT.

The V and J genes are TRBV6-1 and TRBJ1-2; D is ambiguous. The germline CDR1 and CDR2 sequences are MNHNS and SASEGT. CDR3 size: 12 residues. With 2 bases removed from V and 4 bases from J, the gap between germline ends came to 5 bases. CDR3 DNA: TGTGCCAGCAGTGAAAGAGGCTATGGCTACACCTTC. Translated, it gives CASSERGYGYTF.

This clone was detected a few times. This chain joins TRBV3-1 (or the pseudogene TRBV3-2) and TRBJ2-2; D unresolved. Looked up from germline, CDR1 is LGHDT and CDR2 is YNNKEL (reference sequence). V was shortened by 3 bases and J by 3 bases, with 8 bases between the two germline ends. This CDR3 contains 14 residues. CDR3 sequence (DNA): TGTGCCAGCAGCCATCGGGCCTACACCGGGGAGCTGTTTTTT. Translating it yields CASSHRAYTGELFF.

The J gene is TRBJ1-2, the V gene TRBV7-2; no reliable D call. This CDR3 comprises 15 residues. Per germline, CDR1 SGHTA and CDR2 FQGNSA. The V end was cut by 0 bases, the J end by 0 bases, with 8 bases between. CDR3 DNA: TGTGCCAGCAGCTTAGCGACAAAAGCTAACTATGGCTACACCTTC. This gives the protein CASSLATKANYGYTF.

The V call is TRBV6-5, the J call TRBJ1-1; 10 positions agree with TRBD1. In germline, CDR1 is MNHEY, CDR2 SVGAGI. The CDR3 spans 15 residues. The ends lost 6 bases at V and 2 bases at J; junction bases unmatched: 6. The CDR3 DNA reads TGTGCCAGCAGAGACAGGGGGCATCCCAACACTGAAGCTTTCTTT. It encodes CASRDRGHPNTEAFF.

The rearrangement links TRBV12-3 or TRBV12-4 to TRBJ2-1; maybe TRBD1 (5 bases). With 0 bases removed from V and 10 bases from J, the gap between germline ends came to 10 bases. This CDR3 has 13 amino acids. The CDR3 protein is CASSLAVDIEQFF. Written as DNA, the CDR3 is TGTGCCAGCAGTTTAGCGGTGGACATCGAGCAGTTCTTC.

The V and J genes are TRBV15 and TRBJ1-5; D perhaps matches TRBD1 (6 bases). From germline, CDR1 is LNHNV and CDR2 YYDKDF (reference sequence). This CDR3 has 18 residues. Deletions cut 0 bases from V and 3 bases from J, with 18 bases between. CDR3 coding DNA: TGTGCCACCAGCAGAGATCCCTACAGACAGGCTAACAATCAGCCCCAGCATTTT. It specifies CATSRDPYRQANNQPQHF.

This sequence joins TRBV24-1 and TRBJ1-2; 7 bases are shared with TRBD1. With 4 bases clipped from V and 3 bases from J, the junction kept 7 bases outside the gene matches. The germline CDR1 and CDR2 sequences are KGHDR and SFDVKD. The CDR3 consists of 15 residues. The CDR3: CATSDSRDRDYGYTF. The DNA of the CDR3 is TGTGCCACCAGTGACAGCCGGGACAGAGACTATGGCTACACCTTC.

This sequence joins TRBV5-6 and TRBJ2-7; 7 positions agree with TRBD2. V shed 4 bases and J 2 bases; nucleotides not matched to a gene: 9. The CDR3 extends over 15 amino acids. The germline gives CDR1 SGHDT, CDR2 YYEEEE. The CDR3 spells CASSHTSEIAYEQYF. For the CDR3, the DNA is TGTGCCAGCAGCCATACTAGCGAGATAGCCTACGAGCAGTACTTC. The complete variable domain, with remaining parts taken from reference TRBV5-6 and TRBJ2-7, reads DAGVTQSPTHLIKTRGQQVTLRCSPKSGHDTVSWYQQALGQGPQFIFQYYEEEERQRGNFPDRFSGHQFPNYSSELNVNALLLGDSALYLCASSHTSEIAYEQYFGPGTRLTVT.

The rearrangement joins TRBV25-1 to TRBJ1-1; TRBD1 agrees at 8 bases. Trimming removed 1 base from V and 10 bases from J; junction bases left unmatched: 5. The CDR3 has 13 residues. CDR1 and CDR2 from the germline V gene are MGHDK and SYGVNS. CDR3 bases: TGTGCCAGCAGTGAATTCGACAGGGGTTCAGCTTTCTTT. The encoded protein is CASSEFDRGSAFF. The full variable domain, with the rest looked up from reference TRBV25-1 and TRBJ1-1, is EADIYQTPRYLVIGTGKKITLECSQTMGHDKMYWYQQDPGMELHLIHYSYGVNSTEKGDLSSESTVSRIRTEHFPLTLESARPSHTSQYLCASSEFDRGSAFFGQGTRLTVV.

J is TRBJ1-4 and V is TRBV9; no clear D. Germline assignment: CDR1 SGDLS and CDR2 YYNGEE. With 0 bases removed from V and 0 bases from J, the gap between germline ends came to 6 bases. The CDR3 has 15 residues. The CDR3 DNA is TGTGCCAGCAGCGTAGGGACTTCAACTAATGAAAAACTGTTTTTT. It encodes CASSVGTSTNEKLFF.

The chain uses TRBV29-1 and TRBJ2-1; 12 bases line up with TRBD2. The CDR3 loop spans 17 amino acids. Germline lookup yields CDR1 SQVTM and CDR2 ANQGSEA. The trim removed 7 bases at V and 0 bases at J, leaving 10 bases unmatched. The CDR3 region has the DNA TGCAGCGCCACCCAGACTAGCGGGGGAAGCTCCTACAATGAGCAGTTCTTC. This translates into CSATQTSGGSSYNEQFF.

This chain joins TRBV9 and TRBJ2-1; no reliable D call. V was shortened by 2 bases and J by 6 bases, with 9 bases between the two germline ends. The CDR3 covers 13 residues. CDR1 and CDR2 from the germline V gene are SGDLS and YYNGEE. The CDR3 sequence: CASSVGVTNEQFF. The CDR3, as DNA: TGTGCCAGCAGCGTCGGAGTGACCAATGAGCAGTTCTTC. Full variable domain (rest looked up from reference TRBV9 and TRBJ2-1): DSGVTQTPKHLITATGQRVTLRCSPRSGDLSVYWYQQSLDQGLQFLIQYYNGEERAKGNILERFSAQQFPDLHSELNLSSLELGDSALYFCASSVGVTNEQFFGPGTRLTVL.